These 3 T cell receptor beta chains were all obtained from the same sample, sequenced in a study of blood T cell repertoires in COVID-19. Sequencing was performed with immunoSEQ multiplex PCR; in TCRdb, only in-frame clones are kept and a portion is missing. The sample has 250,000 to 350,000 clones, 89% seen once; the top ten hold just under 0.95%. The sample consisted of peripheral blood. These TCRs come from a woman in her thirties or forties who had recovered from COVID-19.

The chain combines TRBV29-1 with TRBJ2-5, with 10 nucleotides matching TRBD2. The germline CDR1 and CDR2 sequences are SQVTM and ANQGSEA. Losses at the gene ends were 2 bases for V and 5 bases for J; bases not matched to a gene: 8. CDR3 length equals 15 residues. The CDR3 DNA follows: TGCAGCGTTGAACGTCTAGCGGGAGTTGGGGAGACCCAGTACTTC. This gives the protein CSVERLAGVGETQYF. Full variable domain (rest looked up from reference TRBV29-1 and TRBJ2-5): SAVISQKPSRDICQRGTSLTIQCQVDSQVTMMFWYRQQPGQSLTLIATANQGSEATYESGFVIDKFPISRPNLTFSTLTVSNMSPEDSSIYLCSVERLAGVGETQYFGPGTRLLVL.

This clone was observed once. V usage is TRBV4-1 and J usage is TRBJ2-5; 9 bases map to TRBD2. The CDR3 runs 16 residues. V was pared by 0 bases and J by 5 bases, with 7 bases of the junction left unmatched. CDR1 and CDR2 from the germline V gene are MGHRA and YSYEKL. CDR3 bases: TGCGCCAGCAGCCAAGATGTTTTAACTAGCGGGGAGACCCAGTACTTC. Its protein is CASSQDVLTSGETQYF.

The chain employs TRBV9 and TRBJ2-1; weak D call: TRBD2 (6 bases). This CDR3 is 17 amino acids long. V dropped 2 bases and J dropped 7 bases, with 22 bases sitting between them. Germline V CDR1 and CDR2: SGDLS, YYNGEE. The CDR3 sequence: CASSVGSPGLFGNEQFF. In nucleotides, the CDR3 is TGTGCCAGCAGCGTGGGGAGCCCGGGACTCTTCGGAAATGAGCAGTTCTTC.